The 8 T cell receptor beta chains reported below all come from one sample, sequenced in a study of blood T cells in healthy people across ages (dated by TCRdb to 2015 to 2017). Library preparation was by 5' RACE. Sequencing was performed on an Illumina HiSeq 2500. A second 7 to 11 cycle PCR used a sample-barcoded 5' primer and a J-beta primer mix. In TCRdb, the public reads were trimmed at Q25 with fastp and aligned with MiXCR, with productive beta chains retained. Rows are unified per CDR3 protein, each entry keeping the most common DNA and genes. This sample gives 1,500,000 or so distinct CDR3 sequences in total; 59% of them show up just once. The ten largest clonotypes hold under 8.5% of the sample. The sequencing sample was made of blood. Receptor source: a man between 18 and 35 years old in good health.

This sequence joins TRBV5-6 and TRBJ1-2; D is unclear. The ends were cut back, 4 bases at V and 0 bases at J, with 16 bases in the middle. This CDR3 spans 16 amino acids. Germline values: CDR1 SGHDT, CDR2 YYEEEE. CDR3 in DNA: TGTGCCAGCAGCAACACGCGGACCGATACTAACTATGGCTACACCTTC. Its translation is CASSNTRTDTNYGYTF.

V and J are TRBV30 and TRBJ1-2; 9 bases are shared with TRBD1. Germline lookup yields CDR1 GTSNPN and CDR2 SVGIG (reference sequence). The CDR3 extends over 12 amino acids. Losses at the gene ends were 6 bases for V and 5 bases for J; bases not matched to a gene: 4. The CDR3 sequence: CACPGTGYGYTF. The CDR3 bases are TGTGCCTGCCCCGGGACAGGGTATGGCTACACCTTC.

The chain couples TRBV5-1 to TRBJ2-4; 9 bases line up with TRBD1. The J call may be incorrect, as the DNA end agrees better with TRBJ2-7. The CDR3 totals 17 residues. Germline V gene data show CDR1 as SGHRS and CDR2 as YFSETQ. The CDR3: CASSARRSGQGTYEQYF. The DNA of the CDR3 is TGCGCCAGCAGCGCGAGACGTTCCGGACAGGGGACCTACGAGCAGTACTTC.

The V call is TRBV6-5, the J call TRBJ2-3; 9 bases fit TRBD1. The CDR3 sequence is 14 residues long. The V gene end was trimmed by 7 bases and the J gene end by 6 bases; junction bases not matched to a gene: 8. Germline CDR1 reads MNHEY; CDR2 reads SVGAGI. The CDR3 nucleotides are TGTGCCAGCAACTCGGGACAGGGTATGGATACGCAGTATTTT. This codes for CASNSGQGMDTQYF.

CDR3 coding DNA: TGTGCCAGCACCTACCAGGGGGTCGACAATGAGCAGTTCTTC. The encoded protein is CASTYQGVDNEQFF. The genes are TRBV12-3 or TRBV12-4 and TRBJ2-1; TRBD1 agrees at 7 bases. This CDR3 has 14 amino acids. V shed 7 bases and J 5 bases; nucleotides not matched to a gene: 8.

This clonotype was seen more than once but under ten times. The chain recombines TRBV15 with TRBJ2-3; no firm D call. V gave up 1 base and J gave up 6 bases, with 5 bases separating them. This CDR3 comprises 12 residues. CDR1 LNHNV and CDR2 YYDKDF come from the germline V gene (reference sequence). The CDR3 loop reads CATSRASDTQYF. DNA for the CDR3: TGTGCCACCAGCAGAGCTTCGGATACGCAGTATTTT. Combining the CDR3 with reference TRBV15 and TRBJ2-3 gives the whole variable domain DAMVIQNPRYQVTQFGKPVTLSCSQTLNHNVMYWYQQKSSQAPKLLFHYYDKDFNNEADTPDNFQSRRPNTSFCFLDIRSPGLGDTAMYLCATSRASDTQYFGPGTRLTVL.

V and J are TRBV7-9 and TRBJ1-1; D is unresolved. The V and J ends lost 4 bases and 11 bases respectively, with 14 bases between them. CDR1 is SEHNR and CDR2 is FQNEAQ in the germline V gene (reference sequence). This CDR3 comprises 12 residues. Written as DNA, the CDR3 is TGTGCCAGCAGCTCGAACGGAAGGTCCGCTTTCTTT. This sequence encodes CASSSNGRSAFF.

The V gene is TRBV28, the J gene TRBJ2-3, with TRBD1 identical over 8 bases. This CDR3 region has 15 residues. V gave up 9 bases and J gave up 2 bases; unmatched junction bases: 10. Germline values: CDR1 MDHEN, CDR2 SYDVKM. Written as DNA, the CDR3 is TGTGCCAGTAGCAGCCGGGACAGGCCCACAGATACGCAGTATTTT. Encoded protein: CASSSRDRPTDTQYF.